The 18 T cell receptor beta chains given below trace back to one sample, sequenced in a study of cytomegalovirus exposure and HLA in healthy donors. The PCR ran on 60 Vbeta and 13 Jbeta primers. Assay: immunoSEQ multiplex PCR; the TCRdb copy retains only in-frame clones and omits some. The top ten clones hold around 0.63% of a sample with approximately 220,000 clones, around 80% of them seen once. Sequencing was done on a sample of PBMCs. The receptors were gathered from a man aged 18-30 years in good health and CMV-seronegative.

The chain joins TRBV10-3 to TRBJ1-1; TRBD1 might be the D (5 bases). CDR1 and CDR2 (germline): ENHRY, SYGVKD. CDR3 length: 14 amino acids. V lost 6 bases and J 1 base, leaving 12 bases between the germline ends. CDR3 in DNA: TGTGCCATCAGGCGGGACGGCGGGAACACTGAAGCTTTCTTT. Protein product: CAIRRDGGNTEAFF.

CDR3 amino acids: CASSELPGVGYTF. CDR3 nucleotide sequence: TGTGCCAGCAGTGAACTGCCAGGGGTTGGCTACACCTTC. The rearrangement uses TRBV6-1 and TRBJ1-2; D might be TRBD1 (6 bases). Per the germline V gene, CDR1 is MNHNS and CDR2 is SASEGT. V was pared by 2 bases and J by 7 bases, with 11 bases between. This CDR3 has 13 residues.

This clone was observed a single time. V gene TRBV5-1 combines with J gene TRBJ2-1; D is perhaps TRBD2 (7 bases). Trimming removed 0 bases from V and 8 bases from J, with 12 bases in between. Germline CDR1 is SGHRS and CDR2 is YFSETQ. The CDR3 length is 14 residues. CDR3 protein: CASSLETGGDEQFF. The CDR3 DNA reads as TGCGCCAGCAGCTTGGAAACGGGGGGCGATGAGCAGTTCTTC.

The gene calls are TRBV7-8 and TRBJ2-7, with D perhaps matching TRBD1 (6 bases). Germline loops: CDR1 SGHVS, CDR2 FQNEAQ. V was shortened by 2 bases and J by 0 bases, with 14 bases between the two germline ends. The CDR3 is made up of 16 amino acids. The CDR3 DNA reads as TGTGCCAGCAGCTTACGGACAGAAAGAAACTCCTACGAGCAGTACTTC. Translated: CASSLRTERNSYEQYF.

This chain links TRBV5-1 with TRBJ1-2; a possible D gene is TRBD1 (6 bases). The CDR3 runs 13 residues. V lost 5 bases to trimming and J lost 3 bases, with 11 bases between them. CDR1 is SGHRS and CDR2 is YFSETQ in the germline V gene. In DNA form, the CDR3 reads TGCGCCAGCAGTGAGGGGGAAGACTATGGCTACACCTTC. It is translated as CASSEGEDYGYTF.

The CDR3 spells CASQAGTGGNTIYF. In DNA form, the CDR3 reads TGCGCCAGCCAGGCCGGGACAGGGGGAAACACCATATATTTT. The genes are TRBV5-1 and TRBJ1-3; 9 nucleotides line up with TRBD1. V dropped 7 bases and J dropped 4; count of bases not matched to a gene: 6. Germline CDR1 SGHRS, CDR2 YFSETQ. CDR3 length: 14 amino acids.

This clone was picked up one time. The chain joins TRBV10-3 to TRBJ1-3; 7 bases map to TRBD1. Germline V gives CDR1 ENHRY, CDR2 SYGVKD. The V gene end was trimmed by 2 bases and the J gene end by 7 bases; junction bases not matched to a gene: 5. This CDR3 is 14 amino acids long. This chain's CDR3 is CAISETGTANTIYF. For the CDR3, the DNA is TGTGCCATCAGTGAGACCGGGACAGCCAACACCATATATTTT.

The chain couples TRBV6-5 to TRBJ1-1, with 9 bases lining up with TRBD1. This CDR3 is 16 amino acids long. Germline CDR1 reads MNHEY; CDR2 reads SVGAGI. Trimming at V came to 4 bases and at J to 0 bases, leaving 6 bases not matched to a gene. The CDR3 sequence: CASSFDRGSMNTEAFF. In DNA, the CDR3 is TGTGCCAGCAGTTTCGACAGGGGGAGCATGAACACTGAAGCTTTCTTT.

This chain joins TRBV10-2 and TRBJ1-5; D is unresolved. The V gene lost 2 bases and the J gene lost 3 bases, with 8 bases spanning the gap. The CDR3 consists of 14 residues. Per germline, CDR1 WSHSY and CDR2 SAAADI. Written as DNA, the CDR3 is TGCGCCAGCAGTGAGATACAGACCAATCAGCCCCAGCATTTT. Encoded protein: CASSEIQTNQPQHF.

The chain carries TRBV28 and TRBJ1-5, with a weak D call TRBD1 (5 bases). Germline loops: CDR1 MDHEN, CDR2 SYDVKM. The V and J ends lost 8 bases and 2 bases respectively, with 10 bases between them. This CDR3 region has 13 residues. The CDR3 sequence is CASYDRGNQPQHF. In DNA form, the CDR3 reads TGTGCCAGCTATGACAGAGGCAATCAGCCCCAGCATTTT.

The chain joins TRBV2 to TRBJ2-3; D gene uncertain. This CDR3 comprises 12 residues. Trimming took off 7 bases at V and 4 bases at J, with 9 bases between the two ends. Looked up from germline, CDR1 is SNHLY and CDR2 is FYNNEI. The CDR3 DNA reads as TGTGCCAGCAATTTAGCTTCAGATACGCAGTATTTT. It yields the protein CASNLASDTQYF.

This chain connects TRBV5-1 to TRBJ2-6; 11 positions match TRBD1. The V and J ends lost 4 bases and 2 bases, in that order; junction bases with no gene match: 8. This CDR3 has 18 residues. Per germline, CDR1 SGHRS and CDR2 YFSETQ. The CDR3 is CASSPNSGQGAGANVLTF. The DNA for the CDR3 is TGCGCCAGCAGCCCGAATTCGGGACAGGGGGCTGGGGCCAACGTCCTGACTTTC.

This clone was observed a handful of times. V gene TRBV6-5 combines with J gene TRBJ1-5, with 7 bases aligning to TRBD1. Per germline, CDR1 MNHEY and CDR2 SVGAGI. Trimming removed 0 bases from V and 5 bases from J; junction bases left unmatched: 4. This CDR3 has 15 residues. CDR3 DNA: TGTGCCAGCAGTTACTCCGGGACAGCGGATCAGCCCCAGCATTTT. It specifies CASSYSGTADQPQHF.

The genes are TRBV9 and TRBJ1-3; D not certain. The germline V gene has CDR1 SGDLS and CDR2 YYNGEE. The CDR3 loop spans 15 amino acids. Trimming removed 2 bases at V and 2 bases at J, with 11 bases between. The CDR3 sequence is CASSVTGDPGNTIYF. The CDR3 DNA follows: TGTGCCAGCAGCGTTACGGGAGACCCTGGAAACACCATATATTTT.

The chain recombines TRBV27 with TRBJ2-7, with a tentative D call TRBD1 (6 bases). The V end lost 4 bases, the J end lost 3 bases, and 10 bases lay between the germline ends. The CDR3 length is 13 residues. Germline V CDR1 and CDR2: MNHEY, SMNVEV (reference sequence). Written as DNA, the CDR3 is TGTGCCAGCAGTTCTGGGGGCGACTACGAGCAGTACTTC. Its translation is CASSSGGDYEQYF.

The rearrangement joins TRBV11-2 to TRBJ1-2; TRBD1 is a possible D gene (5 bases). The CDR3 is 13 residues long. Germline CDR1 SGHAT, CDR2 FQNNGV. Between the trimmed V and J ends, which lost 4 bases and 4 bases, there was a span of 10 bases. The CDR3 sequence is CASSYDSLYGYTF. Here the CDR3 DNA reads TGTGCCAGCAGCTACGACAGCCTCTATGGCTACACCTTC.

This sequence joins TRBV18 and TRBJ2-2, with D unresolved. The CDR3 loop spans 12 amino acids. Per the germline V gene, CDR1 is KGHSH and CDR2 is LQKENI. V lost 3 bases and J 6 bases, leaving 5 bases between the germline ends. In DNA form, the CDR3 reads TGTGCCAGCTCACCTGACTCCGGGGAGCTGTTTTTT. Its protein product is CASSPDSGELFF.

This chain joins TRBV19 and TRBJ2-7; 10 positions match TRBD1. CDR1 is LNHDA and CDR2 is SQIVND in the germline V gene (reference sequence). The CDR3 totals 20 residues. V dropped 5 bases and J dropped 1; count of bases not matched to a gene: 20. The CDR3: CASSGSSWTGGSLRSYEQYF. The DNA for the CDR3 is TGTGCCAGTAGTGGGTCTTCTTGGACAGGGGGGTCGCTAAGGTCCTACGAGCAGTACTTC.